These T cell receptor beta chains were read from a single sample in a study of blood T cell repertoires in COVID-19. Assay: immunoSEQ multiplex PCR; the TCRdb copy retains only in-frame clones and omits some. In the table there are under 200,000 clones, about 80% of which are singletons. The specimen sequenced was PBMCs or T cells enriched from blood (not recorded which). All receptors come from a man in his fifties or sixties who had recovered from COVID-19. Both conserved end residues are part of each CDR3. A D gene is named only where the DNA matches it firmly. Not every row has a clone size; where given, it reads once, few, many or a size class.

V,D,J,size,DNA,CDR3
TRBV2,-,TRBJ2-2,-,TGTGCCAGCAGTGAAGAACGGCGGCACACCGGGGAGCTGTTTTTT,CASSEERRHTGELFF
TRBV5-1,-,TRBJ1-5,-,TGCGCCAGCAGCTTGTCAGAGGGAAGCAATCAGCCCCAGCATTTT,CASSLSEGSNQPQHF
TRBV7-8,TRBD1,TRBJ1-2,-,TGTGCCAGCAGCTTCCGGGACAGGGGTCCGGGCTATGGCTACACCTTC,CASSFRDRGPGYGYTF
TRBV30,TRBD1,TRBJ1-4,-,TGTGCCTGGAAGGGACAGGGGAGGGCTGAAAAACTGTTTTTT,CAWKGQGRAEKLFF
TRBV4-3,TRBD1,TRBJ1-5,-,TGCGCCAGCAGCCAAGATTTGGAGGGGGCCAGCAATCAGCCCCAGCATTTT,CASSQDLEGASNQPQHF
TRBV5-4,-,TRBJ2-3,-,TGTGCCAGCAGCTTGGCTTACAATCAGTTAGATACGCAGTATTTT,CASSLAYNQLDTQYF
TRBV4-1,TRBD1,TRBJ2-7,-,TGCGCCAGCAGCACTGGACAGGGGGAGGCCTACGAGCAGTACTTC,CASSTGQGEAYEQYF
TRBV5-4,-,TRBJ1-1,once,TGTGCCAGCAGCGTAGGGACACTAACCTTGAACACTGAAGCTTTCTTT,CASSVGTLTLNTEAFF
TRBV7-3,TRBD2,TRBJ2-2,-,TGTGCCAGCAGCTCCGGGTTAGGCGGGGGGAACACCGGGGAGCTGTTTTTT,CASSSGLGGGNTGELFF
TRBV24-1,TRBD1,TRBJ2-2,few,TGTGCCACCAGGGGACAGGGGGCGTCCGGGGAGCTGTTTTTT,CATRGQGASGELFF
TRBV5-1,-,TRBJ2-1,-,TGCGCCAGCAGCTCCGCCGGGACTTTATACAATGAGCAGTTCTTC,CASSSAGTLYNEQFF
TRBV30,-,TRBJ1-3,-,TGTGCCTGGAGTGTTAGCCTAACCGGAAACACCATATATTTT,CAWSVSLTGNTIYF
TRBV19,-,TRBJ1-2,-,TGTGCCAGTAGTATAGATCAGGAAGCTCGGGGAAAGGAGTATGGCTACACCTTC,CASSIDQEARGKEYGYTF
TRBV25-1,-,TRBJ1-3,-,TGTGCCAGCAGTGACCTCCGGGGAACTCTAAGGGGAAACACCATATATTTT,CASSDLRGTLRGNTIYF
TRBV5-4,-,TRBJ2-6,-,TGTGCCAGCAGCTTGGCAGGGCCCTCTGGGGCCAACGTCCTGACTTTC,CASSLAGPSGANVLTF